Listed below are T cell receptor beta chains from one sample, sequenced in a study of blood T cells in healthy people across ages. TCRdb processed the 5' RACE reads anew with MiXCR; each CDR3 protein has one entry. The data hold more than 900,000 distinct CDR3 sequences, with 25% to 35% observed a single time. These data are also associated with another study on T cells of mothers and their children.

The sequencing sample was made of blood. The receptors were gathered from a middle-aged woman in good health. CDR3s include the opening cysteine and the closing phenylalanine or tryptophan. The D gene is left open where the match is weak. The size of a clone is reported for some rows only, either as once, few or many, or as a class for expanded clones.

D gene,V gene,J gene,clone size,CDR3 DNA,CDR3 protein
TRBD1,TRBV20-1,TRBJ1-1,.,TGCAGTGCCCGTCCAGCCGGGACAGGGGGGAACACTGAAGCTTTCTTT,CSARPAGTGGNTEAFF
.,TRBV27,TRBJ2-2,.,TGTGCCAGCAGATTAGAGGGGGGGACCAACACCGGGGAGCTGTTTTTT,CASRLEGGTNTGELFF
.,TRBV5-8,TRBJ1-4,.,TGTGCCAGCAGCTTGCTGGGGGGCGGCGAAAAACTGTTTTTT,CASSLLGGGEKLFF
TRBD1,TRBV7-8,TRBJ1-1,few,TGTGCCAGCAGCACATCGACAGGGATCACTGAAGCTTTCTTT,CASSTSTGITEAFF
.,TRBV5-1,TRBJ1-1,.,TGCGCCAGCAGAGAGACAGAGAACACTGAAGCTTTCTTT,CASRETENTEAFF
.,TRBV7-2,TRBJ1-2,many,TGTGCCAGCAGCACGTGGAACACCAACTATGGCTACACCTTC,CASSTWNTNYGYTF
TRBD2,TRBV10-2,TRBJ2-7,few,TGCGCCAGCAGACTAGCGGGGGGGCTGAACGAGCAGTACTTC,CASRLAGGLNEQYF
TRBD1,TRBV27,TRBJ2-7,few,TGTGCCAGCAGGAGTCCCGGGACAGGGGTCCACGAGCAGTACTTC,CASRSPGTGVHEQYF
.,TRBV19,TRBJ2-5,once,TGTGCCAGTAGTGTGGGAAGAAGGATGGATGAGCAGTACTTC,CASSVGRRMDEQYF
TRBD2,TRBV7-6,TRBJ2-7,.,TGTGCCAGCAGCCCTACTTTCCCCGGGACTAGCGGGGTTTTTGACGAGCAGTACTTC,CASSPTFPGTSGVFDEQYF
.,TRBV5-1,TRBJ2-7,.,TGCGCCAGCAGCTTGTACGTCATTGCGCGGCAGGAAATCTACGAGCAGTACTTC,CASSLYVIARQEIYEQYF
TRBD2,TRBV19,TRBJ2-1,few,TGTGCCAGTAGTATATCAGTCCTGCGGGGGGGAGTTAATGAGCAGTTCTTC,CASSISVLRGGVNEQFF
TRBD1,TRBV9,TRBJ1-6,.,TGTGCCAGCAGCCCCTCACAGGGGTCAACCCTCCACTTT,CASSPSQGSTLHF
TRBD1,TRBV7-9,TRBJ2-7,few,TGTGCCAGCAGCCACGGGGACAGGCCCTACGAGCAGTACTTC,CASSHGDRPYEQYF
TRBD1,TRBV7-9,TRBJ2-3,.,TGTGCCAGCAGCTTAGGCCTGAGGGGGCAGGTAGATACGCAGTATTTT,CASSLGLRGQVDTQYF
.,TRBV4-3,TRBJ2-1,few,TGCGCCAGCAGCCAAGATGGCAGCTGGGACGAGCAGTTCTTC,CASSQDGSWDEQFF
.,TRBV2,TRBJ1-2,.,TGTGCCAGCACGGGATATGTAAACTATGGCTACACCTTC,CASTGYVNYGYTF
.,TRBV28,TRBJ1-2,many,TGTGCCAGCAGGGGAATTGGCTACACCTTC,CASRGIGYTF
.,TRBV12-3/TRBV12-4,TRBJ2-7,.,TGTGCCAGCAGAAAAGGGACATACGAGCAGTACTTC,CASRKGTYEQYF
.,TRBV19,TRBJ2-6,few,TGTGCCAGCGAGACCGGGACCGCTGGGGCCAACGTCCCGACTTTC,CASETGTAGANVPTF
TRBD1,TRBV7-9,TRBJ2-7,.,TGTGCCGGCAGCACGAAGGGACAGGGCTACGAGCAGTACTTC,CAGSTKGQGYEQYF
TRBD2,TRBV29-1,TRBJ2-7,.,TGCAGCGTTTGGACTAGCGGGGGGCGGTGGGAGCAGTACTTC,CSVWTSGGRWEQYF
TRBD1,TRBV28,TRBJ2-4,few,TGTGCCAGCAGTCCCCACGGGGGGGGACAGGGGCCTTTAGCCAAAAACATTCAGTACTTC,CASSPHGGGQGPLAKNIQYF
.,TRBV4-3,TRBJ2-7,many,TGCGCCAGCAGCCAAGATCGAGGCGTCTCCTACGAGCAGTACTTC,CASSQDRGVSYEQYF
.,TRBV29-1,TRBJ2-3,.,TGCAGCGTCACTGACGGCACAGATACGCAGTATTTT,CSVTDGTDTQYF
.,TRBV7-2,TRBJ2-5,many,TGTGCCAGCAGCCCCGGACTGAATGGGGAAGAGACCCAGTACTTC,CASSPGLNGEETQYF
.,TRBV7-8,TRBJ2-3,many,TGTGCCAGCACCGTTCTACCCAGAACGCAGTATTTT,CASTVLPRTQYF
.,TRBV3-1,TRBJ1-5,.,TGTGCCAGCAGTTCGGTGGGGGCAGGTCAGCCCCAGCATTTT,CASSSVGAGQPQHF
TRBD1,TRBV18,TRBJ2-3,.,TGTGCCAGCTCCATGGACAGGGGGACCACAGATACGCAGTATTTT,CASSMDRGTTDTQYF
.,TRBV5-1,TRBJ1-5,many,TGCGCCAGCAGCTTGGAGACAAGGAGTCAGCCCCAGCATTTT,CASSLETRSQPQHF
TRBD2,TRBV15,TRBJ2-1,few,TGTGCCACCAGTATGGGGAGGGAGACCCAGTTCTTC,CATSMGRETQFF
TRBD2,TRBV20-1,TRBJ2-1,few,TGCAGTCCAAAGCGGGGGGGCCTCGATGAGCAGTTCTTC,CSPKRGGLDEQFF
TRBD1,TRBV6-5,TRBJ2-7,many,TGTGCCAGCAGCCCTTACAGGGGGCCCTACGAGCAGTACTTC,CASSPYRGPYEQYF
TRBD2,TRBV18,TRBJ2-1,.,TGTGCCAGCTCACGGGCTAGCGGGGGGACGTCATCCTACAATGAGCAGTTCTTC,CASSRASGGTSSYNEQFF
.,TRBV18,TRBJ2-4,many,TGTGCCAGCTCACCACAGGGGCCCGTAGCCAAAAACATTCAGTACTTC,CASSPQGPVAKNIQYF
TRBD2,TRBV15,TRBJ2-7,few,TGTGCCACCAGCAGAGATCGGGGGGTTGGCAATGAGCAGTACTTC,CATSRDRGVGNEQYF
.,TRBV7-2,TRBJ2-7,few,TGTGCCAGCAGCTCCCGGTCGGGGAGTGGCGAGCAGTACTTC,CASSSRSGSGEQYF
TRBD1,TRBV11-2,TRBJ1-5,few,TGTGCCAGCAGCCCAGGGTCACAGGGGGTTCACCACCCCCAGCATTTT,CASSPGSQGVHHPQHF
.,TRBV12-3/TRBV12-4,TRBJ1-6,.,TGTGCCAGCAGCGCACAGGGCGGTACGGGGTCACCCCTCCACTTT,CASSAQGGTGSPLHF
.,TRBV12-3/TRBV12-4,TRBJ1-1,.,TGTGCCAGCAGTTTACCGTCACGTAAAGCTTTCTTT,CASSLPSRKAFF
.,TRBV27,TRBJ1-6,few,TGTGCCAGCAGTATACGGGGACTCGATAATTCACCCCTCCACTTT,CASSIRGLDNSPLHF
TRBD1,TRBV29-1,TRBJ1-2,.,TGCAGCGTTGGAGGGGGCGTTGGCTACACCTTC,CSVGGGVGYTF